The source of this T cell receptor beta chain is a study of cytotoxic CD8 clonotypes in ibrutinib-treated CLL. Study-level information: The patients comprised approximately 11 relapsed/refractory and some 15 treatment-naive cases, around 18 IGHV unmutated. Partial responses totalled approximately 25 and complete responses 2; after median approximately 62 months, about 15 remained remitted and around twelve progressed. The study's findings and limits: Clonality (at baseline) was higher than in age-matched healthy donors and tracked circulating CD8+ T-cell counts. Sustained-remission and progressing patients were not sampled at matched times.

Trimming shortened V by 0 bases and J by 7 bases, and 18 bases separated the two germline ends. The length of the CDR3 is 16 residues. Germline CDR1 and CDR2: LNHNV and YYDKDF (reference sequence). Comment on this clone: Its target is not known.

Profiled with immunoSEQ multiplex PCR; TCRdb holds only in-frame clones, not every one. The table shows some 200,000 clones, with roughly 65% occurring only once. This chain uses TRBV15 with TRBJ1-2; D may be TRBD1 (6 bases). The sequenced sample was PBMCs, obtained after 12 months of ibrutinib treatment. The sequence was collected from a human donor with chronic lymphocytic leukemia. CDR3: CATSRDRVGGRGGYTF. In DNA, the CDR3 is TGTGCCACCAGCAGAGATCGGGTAGGGGGTCGGGGTGGCTACACCTTC.